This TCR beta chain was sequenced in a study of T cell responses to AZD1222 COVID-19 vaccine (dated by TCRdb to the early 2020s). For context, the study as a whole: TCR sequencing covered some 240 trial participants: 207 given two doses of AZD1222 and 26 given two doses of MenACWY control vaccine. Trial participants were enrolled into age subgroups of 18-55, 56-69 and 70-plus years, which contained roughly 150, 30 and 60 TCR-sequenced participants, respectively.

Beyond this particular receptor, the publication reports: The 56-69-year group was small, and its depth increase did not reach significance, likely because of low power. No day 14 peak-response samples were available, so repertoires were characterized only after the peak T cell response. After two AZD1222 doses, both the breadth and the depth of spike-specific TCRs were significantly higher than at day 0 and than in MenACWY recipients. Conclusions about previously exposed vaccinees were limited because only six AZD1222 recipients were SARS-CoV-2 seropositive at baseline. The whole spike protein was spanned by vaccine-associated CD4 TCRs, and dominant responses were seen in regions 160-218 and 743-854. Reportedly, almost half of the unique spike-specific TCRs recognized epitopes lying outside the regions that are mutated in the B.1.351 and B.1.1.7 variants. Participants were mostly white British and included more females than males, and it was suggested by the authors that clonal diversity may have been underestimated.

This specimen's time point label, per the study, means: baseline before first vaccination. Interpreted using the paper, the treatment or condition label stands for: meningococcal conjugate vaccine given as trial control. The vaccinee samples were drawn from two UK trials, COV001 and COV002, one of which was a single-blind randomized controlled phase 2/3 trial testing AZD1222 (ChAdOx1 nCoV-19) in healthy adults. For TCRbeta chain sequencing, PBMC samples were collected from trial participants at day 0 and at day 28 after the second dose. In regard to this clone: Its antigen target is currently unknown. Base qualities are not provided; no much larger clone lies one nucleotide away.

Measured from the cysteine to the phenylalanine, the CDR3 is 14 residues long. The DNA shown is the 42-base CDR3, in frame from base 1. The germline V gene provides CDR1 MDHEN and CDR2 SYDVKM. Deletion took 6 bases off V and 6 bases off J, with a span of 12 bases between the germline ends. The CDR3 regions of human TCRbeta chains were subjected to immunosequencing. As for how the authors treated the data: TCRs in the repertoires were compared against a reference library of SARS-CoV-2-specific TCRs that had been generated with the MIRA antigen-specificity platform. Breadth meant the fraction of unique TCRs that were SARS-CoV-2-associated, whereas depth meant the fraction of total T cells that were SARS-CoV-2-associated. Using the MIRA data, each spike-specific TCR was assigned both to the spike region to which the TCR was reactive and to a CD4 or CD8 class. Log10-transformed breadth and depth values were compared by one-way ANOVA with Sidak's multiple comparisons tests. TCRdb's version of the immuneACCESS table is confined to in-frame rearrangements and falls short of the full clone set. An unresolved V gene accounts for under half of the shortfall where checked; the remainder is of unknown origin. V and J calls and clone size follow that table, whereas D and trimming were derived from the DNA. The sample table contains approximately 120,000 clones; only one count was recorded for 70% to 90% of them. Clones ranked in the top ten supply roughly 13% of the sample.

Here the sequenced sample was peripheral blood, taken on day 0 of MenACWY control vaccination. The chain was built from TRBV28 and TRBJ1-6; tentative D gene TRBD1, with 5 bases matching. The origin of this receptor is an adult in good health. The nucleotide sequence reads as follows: TGTGCCAGCAGCCCGCGACAGCCTAATTCACCCCTCCACTTT. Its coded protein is CASSPRQPNSPLHF.